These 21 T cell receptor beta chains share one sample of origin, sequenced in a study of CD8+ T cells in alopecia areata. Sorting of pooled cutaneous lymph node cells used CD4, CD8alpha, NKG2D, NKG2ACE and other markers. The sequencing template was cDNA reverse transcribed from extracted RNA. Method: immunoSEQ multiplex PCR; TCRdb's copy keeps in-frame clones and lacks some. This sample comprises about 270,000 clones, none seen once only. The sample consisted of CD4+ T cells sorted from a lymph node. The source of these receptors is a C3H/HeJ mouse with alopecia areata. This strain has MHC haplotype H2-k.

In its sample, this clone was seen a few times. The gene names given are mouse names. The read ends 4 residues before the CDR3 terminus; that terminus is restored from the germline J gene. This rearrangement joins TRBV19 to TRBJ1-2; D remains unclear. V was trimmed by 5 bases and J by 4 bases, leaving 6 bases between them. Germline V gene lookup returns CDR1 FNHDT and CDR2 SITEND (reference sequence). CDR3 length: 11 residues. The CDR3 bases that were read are TGTGCCAGCAGGCACACCTCC. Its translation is CASRHTS. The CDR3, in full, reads CASRHTSDYTF.

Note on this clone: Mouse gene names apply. The covered CDR3 bases are TGTGCCAGCGGTGATGCGCTGGGGGGCGCGGGCCAAGAC. Translation: CASGDALGGAGQD. The whole CDR3 protein is CASGDALGGAGQDTQYF. The chain combines TRBV13-2 with TRBJ2-5; TRBD2 matches at 8 bases. With the read ending 4 residues before the CDR3 end, the germline J gene is used to fill in that end. CDR1 is NNHNN and CDR2 is SYGAGS in the germline V gene (reference sequence). The CDR3 sequence is 17 residues long. Trimming removed 0 bases from V and 2 bases from J; junction bases left unmatched: 8.

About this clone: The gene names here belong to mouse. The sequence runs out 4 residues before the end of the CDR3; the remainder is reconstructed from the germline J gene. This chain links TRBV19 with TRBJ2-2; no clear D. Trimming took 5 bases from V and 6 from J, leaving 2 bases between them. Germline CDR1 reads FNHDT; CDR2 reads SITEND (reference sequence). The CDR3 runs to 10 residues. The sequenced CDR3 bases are TGTGCCAGCAGCTCCGGG. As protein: CASSSG. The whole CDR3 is CASSSGQLYF.

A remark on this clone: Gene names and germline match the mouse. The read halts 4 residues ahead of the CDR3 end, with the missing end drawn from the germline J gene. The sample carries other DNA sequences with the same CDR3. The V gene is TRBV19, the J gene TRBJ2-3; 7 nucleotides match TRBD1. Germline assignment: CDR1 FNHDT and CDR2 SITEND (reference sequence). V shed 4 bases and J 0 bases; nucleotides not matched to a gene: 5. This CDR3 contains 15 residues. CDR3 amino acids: CASSPRQGSAETLYF. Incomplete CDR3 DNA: TGTGCCAGCAGTCCTCGACAGGGTAGTGCAGAA. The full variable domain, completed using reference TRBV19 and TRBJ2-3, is GGIITQTPKFLIGQEGQKLTLKCQQNFNHDTMYWYRQDSGKGLRLIYYSITENDLQKGDLSEGYDASREKKSSFSLTVTSAQKNEMAVFLCASSPRQGSAETLYFGSGTRLTVL.

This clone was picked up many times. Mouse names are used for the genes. Incomplete CDR3 DNA: TGTGCTAGCAGTAGTAACAGGGGCTATGCT. Translation gives CASSSNRGYA. The complete CDR3 reads CASSSNRGYAEQFF. The chain carries TRBV17 and TRBJ2-1, with TRBD1 matching over 7 bases. Coverage ceases 4 residues before the CDR3 finishes, and the germline J gene fills in the end. Germline CDR1 reads MNHDT; CDR2 reads YYDKIL. The CDR3 is 14 amino acids. Trimming took 3 bases from V and 3 from J; bases not matched to a gene: 2.

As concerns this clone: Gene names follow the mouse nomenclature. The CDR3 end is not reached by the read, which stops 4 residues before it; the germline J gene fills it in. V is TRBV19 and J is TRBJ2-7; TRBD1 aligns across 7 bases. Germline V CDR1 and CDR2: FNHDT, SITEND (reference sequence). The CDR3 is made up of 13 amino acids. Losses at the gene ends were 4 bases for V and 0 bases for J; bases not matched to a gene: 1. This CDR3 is CASSGTVSYEQYF. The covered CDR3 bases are TGTGCCAGCAGTGGGACAGTCTCCTAT.

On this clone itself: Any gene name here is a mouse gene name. CDR3 loop: CASSILAGDSYEQYF. The CDR3 bases that were read are TGTGCCAGCAGTATCCTGGCTGGGGACTCCTAT. The chain uses TRBV19 and TRBJ2-7; D possibly corresponds to TRBD2 (6 bases). The read terminates 4 residues before the CDR3 end, so the remaining end is supplied by the germline J gene. CDR3 size: 15 residues. Per germline, CDR1 FNHDT and CDR2 SITEND (reference sequence). Deletions cut 2 bases from V and 0 bases from J, with 12 bases between.

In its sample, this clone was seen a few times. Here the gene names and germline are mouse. The CDR3 region is CAWSGGRDTQYF. The sequenced part of the CDR3 DNA is TGTGCCTGGAGTGGGGGGCGAGAC. The chain has TRBV31 and TRBJ2-5; D is perhaps TRBD2 (7 bases). The CDR3 extends 4 residues past the end of the read, so its final part is completed from the germline J gene. CDR1 GKSSPN and CDR2 SITVG come from the germline V gene. The CDR3 runs 12 residues.

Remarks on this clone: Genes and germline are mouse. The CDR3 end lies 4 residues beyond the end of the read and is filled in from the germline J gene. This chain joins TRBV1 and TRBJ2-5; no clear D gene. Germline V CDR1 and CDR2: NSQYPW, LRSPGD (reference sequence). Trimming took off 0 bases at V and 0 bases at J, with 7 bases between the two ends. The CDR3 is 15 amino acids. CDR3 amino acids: CTCSADLQNQDTQYF. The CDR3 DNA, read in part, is TGCACCTGCAGTGCAGATCTGCAAAACCAAGAC. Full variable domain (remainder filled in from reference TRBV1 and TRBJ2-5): VTLLEQNPRWRLVPRGQAVNLRCILKNSQYPWMSWYQQDLQKQLQWLFTLRSPGDKEVKSLPGADYLATRVTDTELRLQVANMSQGRTLYCTCSADLQNQDTQYFGPGTRLLVL.

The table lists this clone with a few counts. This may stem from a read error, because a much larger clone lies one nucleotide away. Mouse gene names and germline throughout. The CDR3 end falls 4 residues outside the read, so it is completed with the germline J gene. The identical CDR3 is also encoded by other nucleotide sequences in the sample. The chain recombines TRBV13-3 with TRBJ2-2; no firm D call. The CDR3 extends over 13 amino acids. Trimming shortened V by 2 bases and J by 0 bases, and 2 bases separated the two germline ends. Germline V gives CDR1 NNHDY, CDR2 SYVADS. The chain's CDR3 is CASSDTNTGQLYF. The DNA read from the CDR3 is TGTGCCAGCAGTGACACAAACACCGGG.

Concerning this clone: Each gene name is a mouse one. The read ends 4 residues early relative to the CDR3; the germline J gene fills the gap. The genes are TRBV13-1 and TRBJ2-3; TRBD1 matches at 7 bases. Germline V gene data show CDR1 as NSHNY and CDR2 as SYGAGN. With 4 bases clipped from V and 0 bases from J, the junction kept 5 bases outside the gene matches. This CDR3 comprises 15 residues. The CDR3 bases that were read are TGTGCCAGCAGTTTTGGGACAGCTAGTGCAGAA. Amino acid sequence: CASSFGTASAE. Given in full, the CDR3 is CASSFGTASAETLYF.

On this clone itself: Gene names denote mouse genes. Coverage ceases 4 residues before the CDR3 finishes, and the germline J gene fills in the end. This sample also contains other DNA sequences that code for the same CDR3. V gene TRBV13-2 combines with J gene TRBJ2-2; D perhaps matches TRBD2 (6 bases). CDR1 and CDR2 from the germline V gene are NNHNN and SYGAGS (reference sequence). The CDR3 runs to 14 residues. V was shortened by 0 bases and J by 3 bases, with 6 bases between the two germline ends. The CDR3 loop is CASGDAGDTGQLYF. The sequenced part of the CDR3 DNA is TGTGCCAGCGGTGATGCTGGGGACACCGGG.

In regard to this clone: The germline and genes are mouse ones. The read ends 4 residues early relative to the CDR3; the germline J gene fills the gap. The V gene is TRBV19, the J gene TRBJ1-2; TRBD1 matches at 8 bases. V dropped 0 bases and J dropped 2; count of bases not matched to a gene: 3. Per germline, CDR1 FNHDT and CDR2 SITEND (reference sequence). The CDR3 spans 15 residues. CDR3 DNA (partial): TGTGCCAGCAGTATAGGCAGGGGGCGGAACTCC. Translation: CASSIGRGRNS. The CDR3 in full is CASSIGRGRNSDYTF.

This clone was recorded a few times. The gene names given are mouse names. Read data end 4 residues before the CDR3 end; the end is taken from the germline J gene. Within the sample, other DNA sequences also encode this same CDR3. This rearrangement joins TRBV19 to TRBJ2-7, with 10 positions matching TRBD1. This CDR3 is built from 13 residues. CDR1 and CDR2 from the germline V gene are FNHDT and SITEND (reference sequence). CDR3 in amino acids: CASSRDRGDEQYF. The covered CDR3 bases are TGTGCCAGCAGTCGGGACAGGGGAGAT.

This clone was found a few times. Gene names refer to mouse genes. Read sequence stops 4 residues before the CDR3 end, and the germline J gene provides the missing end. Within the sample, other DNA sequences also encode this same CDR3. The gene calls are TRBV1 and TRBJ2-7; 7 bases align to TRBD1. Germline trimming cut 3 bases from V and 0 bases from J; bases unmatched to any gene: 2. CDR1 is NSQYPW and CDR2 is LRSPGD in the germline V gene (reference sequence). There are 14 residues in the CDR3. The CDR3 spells CTCSARDSSYEQYF. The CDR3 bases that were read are TGCACCTGCAGTGCCCGGGACAGCTCCTAT.

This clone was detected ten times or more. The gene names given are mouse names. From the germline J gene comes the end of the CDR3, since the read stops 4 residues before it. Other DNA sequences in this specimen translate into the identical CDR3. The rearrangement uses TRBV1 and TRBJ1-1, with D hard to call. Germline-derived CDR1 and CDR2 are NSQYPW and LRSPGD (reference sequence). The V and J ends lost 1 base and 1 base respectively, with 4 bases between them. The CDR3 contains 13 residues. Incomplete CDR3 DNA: TGCACCTGCAGTGCAGGACAAAACACA. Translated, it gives CTCSAGQNT. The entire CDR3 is CTCSAGQNTEVFF. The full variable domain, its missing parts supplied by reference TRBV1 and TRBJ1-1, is VTLLEQNPRWRLVPRGQAVNLRCILKNSQYPWMSWYQQDLQKQLQWLFTLRSPGDKEVKSLPGADYLATRVTDTELRLQVANMSQGRTLYCTCSAGQNTEVFFGKGTRLTVV.

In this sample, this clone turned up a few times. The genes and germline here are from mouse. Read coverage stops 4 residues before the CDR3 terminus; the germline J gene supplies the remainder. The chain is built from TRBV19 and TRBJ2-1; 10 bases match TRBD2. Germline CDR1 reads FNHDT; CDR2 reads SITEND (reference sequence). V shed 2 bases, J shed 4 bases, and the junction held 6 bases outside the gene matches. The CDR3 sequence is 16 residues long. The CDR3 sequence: CASSILDWGAYAEQFF. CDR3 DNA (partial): TGTGCCAGCAGTATCCTCGACTGGGGGGCTTATGCT.

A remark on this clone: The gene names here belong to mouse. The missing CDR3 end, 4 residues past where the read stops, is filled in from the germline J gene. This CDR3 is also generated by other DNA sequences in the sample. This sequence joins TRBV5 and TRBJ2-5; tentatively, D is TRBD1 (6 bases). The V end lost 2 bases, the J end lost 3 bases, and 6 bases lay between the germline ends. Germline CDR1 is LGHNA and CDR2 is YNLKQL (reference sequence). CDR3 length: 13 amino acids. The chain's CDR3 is CASSQRGQDTQYF. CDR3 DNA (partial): TGTGCCAGCAGCCAAAGGGGGCAAGAC.

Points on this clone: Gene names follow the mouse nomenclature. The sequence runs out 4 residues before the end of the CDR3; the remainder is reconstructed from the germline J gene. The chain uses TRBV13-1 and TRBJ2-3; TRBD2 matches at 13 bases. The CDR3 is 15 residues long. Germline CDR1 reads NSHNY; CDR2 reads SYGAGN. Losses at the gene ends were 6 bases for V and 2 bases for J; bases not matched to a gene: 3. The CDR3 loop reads CASTGLGGYAETLYF. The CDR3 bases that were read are TGTGCCAGCACGGGACTGGGGGGGTATGCAGAA.

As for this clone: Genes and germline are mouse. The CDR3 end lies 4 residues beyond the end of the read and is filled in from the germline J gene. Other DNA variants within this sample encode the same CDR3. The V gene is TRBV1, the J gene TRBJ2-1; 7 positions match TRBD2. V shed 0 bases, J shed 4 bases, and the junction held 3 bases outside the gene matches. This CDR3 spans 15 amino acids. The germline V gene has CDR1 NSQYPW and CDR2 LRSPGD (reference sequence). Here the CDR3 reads CTCSADLGGYAEQFF. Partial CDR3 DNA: TGCACCTGCAGTGCAGATTTGGGGGGATATGCT.

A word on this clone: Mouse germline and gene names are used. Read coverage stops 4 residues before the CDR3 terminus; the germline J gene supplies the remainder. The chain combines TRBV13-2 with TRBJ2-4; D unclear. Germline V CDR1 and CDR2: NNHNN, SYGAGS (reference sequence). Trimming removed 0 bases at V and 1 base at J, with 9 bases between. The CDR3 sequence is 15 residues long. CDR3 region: CASGDAGEGQNTLYF. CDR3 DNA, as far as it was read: TGTGCCAGCGGTGATGCTGGAGAGGGTCAAAAC.